The source of this T cell receptor (beta chain) is a study of breast tumors, draining lymph nodes, adjacent tissues (dated by TCRdb to the mid-2010s). About the investigation overall: TCR beta repertoires were compared across tumor, adjacent nontumor tissue and axillary lymph nodes obtained from breast cancer patients. The study was designed to assess the relationships and possible T-cell exchange between tumor, surrounding tissue and draining lymph node repertoires in human breast cancer.

Taken from cysteine to phenylalanine, the CDR3 has 13 residues. The read is trimmed to its CDR3 DNA, 39 bases read in frame from base 1. Via the germline V gene (reference sequence), CDR1 is MNHNY and CDR2 SVGAGI. The axillary draining lymph nodes of breast cancer patients were the source of the lymph node samples. Turning to this clonotype: The antigen it binds to is not known. The junction departs from germline at one end; a sequencing error may be responsible.

Summary of the overall study and its limitations: The data were considered consistent with the idea that most tumor T cells come from the lymph node and then expand in tumor tissue. Tumor and nontumor tissue repertoires were found to be significantly more similar in luminal-like than in basal-like breast cancer. T-cell repertoire diversity in tumors was found to be lower than in lymph nodes but higher than in nontumor tissue, and preferential V and J gene usage was observed. The conclusion that tumor T cells originate in lymph nodes was presented as consistent with a hypothesis rather than as directly demonstrated.

The sequencing machine was an Illumina HiSeq 2000. Multiplex PCR amplification was used to build the TCR beta chain libraries. The amplified TCR beta chain products were analyzed by high-throughput sequencing. TCRdb redid the processing of the public reads, applying fastp at Q25 and MiXCR, and retained in-frame beta chains. Entries that share a CDR3 protein sequence are merged under the most common genes and DNA. The sample records approximately 130,000 distinct CDR3 sequences, 20% to 25% of which are singletons. Together, the top ten hold about 2.4% of the sample. The TCR was taken from a female donor with breast cancer. Some clones in this sample may be carry-over from other donors' samples. This sequence uses TRBV6-6 and TRBJ2-2; TRBD2 is a possible D gene, resting on 5 matching bases. Sequenced sample: axillary lymph node tissue. CDR3 sequence: CASSYSNEAELLF. The nucleotide sequence reads as follows: TGTGCCAGCAGTTACTCGAATGAAGCGGAGCTGCTTTTT.